This T cell receptor beta chain was identified in a study of the immune and genomic landscape of osteosarcoma. Study details: Localized disease at presentation in approximately 80%; about 60% were male.

Osteosarcoma specimens were post-treatment primary, local recurrence and metastasis tumors from poor-prognosis patients. Study observations and caveats: A single dominant hyperexpanded clone appeared in about five cases, each with <100 clonotypes. Average productive clonality was under 0.095, with a maximum of roughly 0.3.

The ends lost 4 bases at V and 7 bases at J; junction bases unmatched: 13. CDR1 is SEHNR and CDR2 is FQNEAQ in the germline V gene (reference sequence). The CDR3 totals 15 residues. This clone was recorded once. Its antigen is unidentified. Data came from immunoSEQ multiplex PCR; TCRdb stores just in-frame clones and leaves some out. Among about 5,100 clones, 70% to 80% were seen once, and the ten largest hold 6.2%. The clonotype originates from a human donor with osteosarcoma. Sequenced input: osteosarcoma tumor tissue from the lung. The chain couples TRBV7-9 to TRBJ2-7, with TRBD1 matching 7 bases. The CDR3 DNA is TGTGCCAGCAGCTCCAGGGACAGATACCCTACGGAGCAGTACTTC. Amino acids: CASSSRDRYPTEQYF. The variable domain in full, with the rest retrieved from reference TRBV7-9 and TRBJ2-7, is DTGVSQNPRHKITKRGQNVTFRCDPISEHNRLYWYRQTLGQGPEFLTYFQNEAQLEKSRLLSDRFSAERPKGSFSTLEIQRTEQGDSAMYLCASSSRDRYPTEQYFGPGTRLTVT.